This note documents a single T cell receptor beta chain sequence. The data were taken from a study of blood T cell repertoires in COVID-19. Study in general: Sites in the United States, Italy and Spain provided acute and convalescent COVID-19 samples. The cDNA or gDNA used as material had been derived from T cells, B-cell-depleted T cells, or PBMCs.

Seattle enrolled patients during active infection and tracked them longitudinally. This CDR3 has 14 residues. V was pared by 1 base and J by 4 bases, with 11 bases between. Germline loops: CDR1 SGHAT, CDR2 FQNNGV. Authors' processing steps: Amplification with reference gene primers provided the estimates of nucleated cell counts. Here immunoSEQ multiplex PCR was the method, and the copy in TCRdb shows in-frame clones only, minus some. V and J calls and clone size are as listed in that table; D and trimming were resolved from the DNA. The table shows around 470,000 clones, with 89% occurring only once.

Sequenced sample: peripheral blood. V usage is TRBV11-2 and J usage is TRBJ2-7; D is possibly TRBD2 (5 bases). This clonotype was obtained from a man between 18 and 29 years old with COVID-19, enrolled during active disease. DNA of the CDR3: TGTGCCAGCAGCTTAGTCAGAGGGCGATACGAGCAGTACTTC. Its protein is CASSLVRGRYEQYF.